The T cell receptor (beta chain) described here comes from a study of CD8+ T cells in alopecia areata. Study results and caveats: Lesional scalp, notably in alopecia totalis/universalis, had clonality above that of normal scalp. Possibly as an HLA-related effect, TCR sharing across patients appeared less clear than in mice. Scalp samples also contribute reads from the resident alphabeta T cells found in normal skin.

PBMCs, the starting material, were the source of sorted CD4+ and CD8+ T cells. Looked up from germline, CDR1 is MNHEY and CDR2 is SMNVEV (reference sequence). The V segment lost 5 bases and the J segment 6 bases; nucleotides outside the gene matches: 18. CDR3 length: 19 residues. Sequencing used cDNA as its template, made by extracting RNA and reverse transcribing it. Only in-frame clones appear in the TCRdb table, and some are missing; sequencing was by immunoSEQ multiplex PCR. Seen here are some 160,000 clones, about three fifths observed once, and the top ten hold roughly a third. This clone has a single count. As yet, its antigen is unknown.

This chain joins TRBV27 and TRBJ2-1; 11 nucleotides align to TRBD1. This receptor was obtained from a human donor in good health. The sequencing input was CD8+ T cells sorted from blood. The chain's CDR3 is CASSPLSVRGTGGSNEQFF. CDR3 nucleotides: TGTGCCAGCAGTCCCTTAAGTGTTAGAGGGACAGGGGGGAGCAATGAGCAGTTCTTC.